There are a few counts of the clone carrying this TCR beta chain. The antigen is unknown. The junction departs from the called germline gene at one end, perhaps through a read error. These data originate in a study of T-cell reconstitution after alpha-beta-depleted transplantation in children. Construction of the TCRbeta library involved unique molecular identifiers. One entry per CDR3 protein results from TCRdb running MiXCR on the PCR reads. The data show over 450,000 distinct CDR3 sequences, over 9.5% seen once. Study results and limitations: Reportedly, roughly two months post-transplant, alpha-beta T cells arose from several hundred expanded graft clones. Recipient T cells and thymic progenitors that survived gave rise to the high TCRbeta diversity observed at day 60 in some patients.

This CDR3 is built from 14 residues. The germline gives CDR1 SGHTA, CDR2 FQGNSA. J is TRBJ2-7 and V is TRBV7-2; 7 nucleotides align to TRBD1. The material was PBMCs, obtained before TCRalphabeta/CD19-depleted stem cell transplant. This clonotype was sampled from a child aged 2 to 15 with inherited bone marrow failure, due to receive a stem cell transplant. The CDR3 DNA sequence: TGTGCCAGCAGCTTACTAGGGGGCTCCCACGAGCAGTACTTC. This codes for CASSLLGGSHEQYF.